This section outlines one T cell receptor (beta chain) sequence together with its context. The V and J ends lost 5 bases and 1 base respectively, with 9 bases between them. The CDR3 length is 13 residues. CDR1 SGHTS and CDR2 YDEGEE come from the germline V gene. The data belong to a study of ipilimumab plus nivolumab after autologous stem cell transplantation. Assay: immunoSEQ multiplex PCR; the TCRdb copy retains only in-frame clones and omits some. The data show about 13,000 clones, with more than 70% seen just once and about 15% held by the top ten. Ipilimumab, 1 mg/kg, started 14 to 28 days after autologous transplant.

The chain couples TRBV5-8 to TRBJ1-1; D unresolved. This TCR was sampled from a male donor with diffuse large B-cell lymphoma. Source: PBMCs, taken in a trial of ipilimumab plus nivolumab as post-transplant consolidation. CDR3 in DNA: TGTGCCAGCAGTCATTTGGAGAACACTGAAGCTTTCTTT. This translates into CASSHLENTEAFF.